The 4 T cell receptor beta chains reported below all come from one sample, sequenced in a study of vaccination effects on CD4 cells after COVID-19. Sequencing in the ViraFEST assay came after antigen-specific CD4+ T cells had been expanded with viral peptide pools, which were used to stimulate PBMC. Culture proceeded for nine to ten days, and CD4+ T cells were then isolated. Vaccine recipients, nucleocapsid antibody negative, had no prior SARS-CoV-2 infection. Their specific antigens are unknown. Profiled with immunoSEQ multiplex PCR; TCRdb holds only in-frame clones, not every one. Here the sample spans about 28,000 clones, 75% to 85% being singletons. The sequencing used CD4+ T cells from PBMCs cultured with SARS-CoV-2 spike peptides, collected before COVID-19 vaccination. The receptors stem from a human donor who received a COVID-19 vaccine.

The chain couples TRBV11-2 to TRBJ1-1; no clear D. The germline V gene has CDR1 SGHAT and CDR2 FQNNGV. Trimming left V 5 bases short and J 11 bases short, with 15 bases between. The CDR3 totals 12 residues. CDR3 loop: CASSPSGYGAFF. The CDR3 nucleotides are TGTGCCAGCAGCCCCTCGGGGTATGGGGCTTTCTTT. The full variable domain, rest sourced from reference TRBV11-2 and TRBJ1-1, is EAGVAQSPRYKIIEKRQSVAFWCNPISGHATLYWYQQILGQGPKLLIQFQNNGVVDDSQLPKDRFSAERLKGVDSTLKIQPAKLEDSAVYLCASSPSGYGAFFGQGTRLTVV.

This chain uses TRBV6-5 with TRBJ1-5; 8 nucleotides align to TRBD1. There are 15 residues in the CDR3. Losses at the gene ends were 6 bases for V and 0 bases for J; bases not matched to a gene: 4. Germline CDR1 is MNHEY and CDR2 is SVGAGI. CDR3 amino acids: CASRGTGGSNQPQHF. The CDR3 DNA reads TGTGCCAGCAGGGGGACAGGAGGTAGCAATCAGCCCCAGCATTTT.

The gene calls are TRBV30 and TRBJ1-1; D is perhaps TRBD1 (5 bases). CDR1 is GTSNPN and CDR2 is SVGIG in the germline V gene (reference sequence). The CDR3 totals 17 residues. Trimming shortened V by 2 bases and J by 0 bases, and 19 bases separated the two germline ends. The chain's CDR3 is CAWSPRGRGLMNTEAFF. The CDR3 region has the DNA TGTGCCTGGAGTCCTCGGGGTAGGGGTCTCATGAACACTGAAGCTTTCTTT.

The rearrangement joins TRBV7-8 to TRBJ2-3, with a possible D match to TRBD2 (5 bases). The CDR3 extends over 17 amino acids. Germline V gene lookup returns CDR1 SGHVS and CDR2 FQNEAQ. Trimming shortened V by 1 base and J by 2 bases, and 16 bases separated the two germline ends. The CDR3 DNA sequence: TGTGCCAGCAGCTTAGAGCGGCTGTCAGGACCCACAGATACGCAGTATTTT. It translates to CASSLERLSGPTDTQYF.